The clone carrying this T cell receptor (beta chain) was counted many times. The antigen remains undetermined. This entry belongs to a study of beta chain features in type 1 diabetes. General study findings and limits: Reads derived from cDNA could over-represent cells showing high TCR expression.

Germline V gene sequence: CDR1 SGHNT, CDR2 YYREEE (reference sequence). V shed 0 bases and J shed 0 bases, with 0 bases lying between them. The CDR3 is 12 amino acids. Expressed TCRB transcripts were sequenced because the isolated RNA had all been reverse transcribed beforehand. TCRdb's copy holds only in-frame clones and misses some; the assay was immunoSEQ multiplex PCR. The sample has around 450,000 clones, about an eighth seen once. V usage is TRBV5-4 and J usage is TRBJ1-1; D uncertain. The source is a woman aged 18 to 35 in good health. The specimen sequenced was naive CD4+ T cells from blood. This chain's CDR3 is CASSLVNTEAFF. DNA for the CDR3: TGTGCCAGCAGCTTGGTGAACACTGAAGCTTTCTTT.